Each of the 14 T cell receptor beta chains below was sequenced from the same sample in a study of cytomegalovirus exposure and HLA in healthy donors. Vbeta (60) and Jbeta (13) primers were used in the PCR. Only in-frame clones appear in the TCRdb table, and some are missing; sequencing was by immunoSEQ multiplex PCR. The sample holds around 170,000 clones; around 84% are singletons and the top ten take about 2.6%. The sequenced sample was PBMCs. All receptors derive from a woman aged 50 to 60 in good health and CMV-seropositive.

The chain carries TRBV5-1 and TRBJ2-5, with D possibly matching TRBD2 (6 bases). The V end was cut by 3 bases, the J end by 6 bases, with 15 bases between. Germline CDR1 reads SGHRS; CDR2 reads YFSETQ. The CDR3 runs 14 residues. The CDR3 bases are TGCGCCAGCAGCTGGGCTAGCGTTGGAAAGACCCAGTACTTC. Its translation is CASSWASVGKTQYF.

This sequence joins TRBV9 and TRBJ1-2; 7 nucleotides agree with TRBD1. Losses at the gene ends were 4 bases for V and 7 bases for J; bases not matched to a gene: 7. Looked up from germline, CDR1 is SGDLS and CDR2 is YYNGEE. The CDR3 is 13 residues long. CDR3 nucleotides: TGTGCCAGCAGCACCGAGGACAGGAGTGGCTACACCTTC. It yields the protein CASSTEDRSGYTF. Drawing the rest from reference TRBV9 and TRBJ1-2, the complete variable domain is DSGVTQTPKHLITATGQRVTLRCSPRSGDLSVYWYQQSLDQGLQFLIQYYNGEERAKGNILERFSAQQFPDLHSELNLSSLELGDSALYFCASSTEDRSGYTFGSGTRLTVV.

This clone was detected once. V gene TRBV28 combines with J gene TRBJ2-2, with a weak D call TRBD2 (6 bases). V lost 3 bases, J lost 4 bases, and 18 bases lay in between. Looked up from germline, CDR1 is MDHEN and CDR2 is SYDVKM. The CDR3 covers 17 residues. In nucleotides, the CDR3 is TGTGCCAGCAGTTTGACTCGGAGACTAGACATCACCGGGGAGCTGTTTTTT. It codes for CASSLTRRLDITGELFF.

The V call is TRBV5-6, the J call TRBJ2-2; 14 positions agree with TRBD2. V lost 3 bases and J lost 6; bases outside the gene matches: 1. CDR3 size: 15 residues. Germline V gene sequence: CDR1 SGHDT, CDR2 YYEEEE. CDR3 in amino acids: CASSWGLAGAGELFF. CDR3 sequence (DNA): TGTGCCAGCAGCTGGGGACTAGCGGGGGCCGGGGAGCTGTTTTTT.

The rearrangement joins TRBV4-1 to TRBJ1-1; 10 nucleotides agree with TRBD1. V trimming: 2 bases; J trimming: 6 bases; junction bases outside the gene matches: 15. Germline values: CDR1 MGHRA, CDR2 YSYEKL. The CDR3 runs 18 residues. CDR3 DNA: TGCGCCAGCAGCCAACTCACCCGGGACAGGGGTGAGTACGCTGAAGCTTTCTTT. Translated: CASSQLTRDRGEYAEAFF.

The rearrangement joins TRBV11-2 to TRBJ2-5, with 7 bases that match TRBD2. Trimming removed 1 base from V and 5 bases from J; junction bases left unmatched: 10. The CDR3 has 16 amino acids. The germline V gene has CDR1 SGHAT and CDR2 FQNNGV. The CDR3 coding sequence is TGTGCCAGCAGCTTAGCCAGCGGGGACCCGTCTGAGACCCAGTACTTC. Its translation: CASSLASGDPSETQYF.

The chain has TRBV18 and TRBJ2-7; a weak D match, TRBD1 (6 bases). Germline-derived CDR1 and CDR2 are KGHSH and LQKENI. The CDR3 extends over 13 amino acids. V dropped 4 bases and J dropped 4 bases, with 11 bases sitting between them. In nucleotides, the CDR3 is TGTGCCAGCTCACAACAGGGCGGATACGAGCAGTACTTC. It codes for CASSQQGGYEQYF. Full variable domain (remainder filled in from reference TRBV18 and TRBJ2-7): NAGVMQNPRHLVRRRGQEARLRCSPMKGHSHVYWYRQLPEEGLKFMVYLQKENIIDESGMPKERFSAEFPKEGPSILRIQQVVRGDSAAYFCASSQQGGYEQYFGPGTRLTVT.

The genes are TRBV6-6 and TRBJ1-2; D possibly corresponds to TRBD1 (5 bases). CDR1 is MNHNY and CDR2 is SVGAGI in the germline V gene (reference sequence). V shed 0 bases and J shed 6 bases, with 11 bases lying between them. The CDR3 consists of 14 residues. The CDR3 region is CASSYSGALDGYTF. The CDR3 DNA reads TGTGCCAGCAGTTACTCAGGGGCCCTGGATGGCTACACCTTC.

The J gene is TRBJ2-1, the V gene TRBV6-5; a weak D match, TRBD2 (5 bases). V lost 4 bases to trimming and J lost 3 bases, with 10 bases between them. The CDR3 extends over 14 amino acids. Germline loops: CDR1 MNHEY, CDR2 SVGAGI. The CDR3 nucleotides are TGTGCCAGCAGTTCCCCCCGGGACTACAATGAGCAGTTCTTC. This codes for CASSSPRDYNEQFF.

V usage is TRBV5-1 and J usage is TRBJ2-5; perhaps TRBD2 as D (5 bases). Looked up from germline, CDR1 is SGHRS and CDR2 is YFSETQ. Deletions cut 4 bases from V and 2 bases from J, with 12 bases between. This CDR3 contains 14 residues. The CDR3 loop reads CASSPGSAQETQYF. The CDR3 DNA reads TGCGCCAGCAGCCCGGGATCGGCACAAGAGACCCAGTACTTC.

In its sample, this clone was seen once. V is TRBV7-8 and J is TRBJ2-5, with D possibly matching TRBD1 (5 bases). The DNA end is a closer match to TRBJ2-7, so the J assignment may be wrong. The CDR3 has 14 residues. In germline, CDR1 is SGHVS, CDR2 FQNEAQ. CDR3 in DNA: TGTGCCAGCAGCTTAGGACAGTCCTCCTACGAGCAGTACTTC. Translation: CASSLGQSSYEQYF.

The chain employs TRBV27 and TRBJ1-3, with 7 positions matching TRBD1. Germline V CDR1 and CDR2: MNHEY, SMNVEV (reference sequence). V shed 5 bases and J 0 bases; nucleotides not matched to a gene: 7. The CDR3 loop spans 16 amino acids. The CDR3 DNA sequence: TGTGCCAGCAGTCCCGGGACAGAGAGCTCTGGAAACACCATATATTTT. This sequence encodes CASSPGTESSGNTIYF.

In its sample, this clone was seen once. The chain recombines TRBV6-6 with TRBJ2-7; 10 nucleotides line up with TRBD2. The CDR3 runs to 15 residues. Unmatched junction bases numbered 8, after V lost 6 bases and J lost 3 bases. Germline assignment: CDR1 MNHNY and CDR2 SVGAGI (reference sequence). CDR3 amino acids: CASRDPSGGGYEQYF. In DNA, the CDR3 is TGTGCCAGCAGGGACCCTAGCGGGGGTGGCTACGAGCAGTACTTC.

The rearrangement uses TRBV5-5 and TRBJ1-5, with D unresolved. The CDR3 is 13 residues long. The germline V and J ends were trimmed by 1 base and 2 bases, with 4 bases remaining between them. The germline V gene encodes CDR1 SGHKS and CDR2 YYEKEE (reference sequence). The CDR3 region is CASSLSGNQPQHF. In DNA, the CDR3 is TGTGCCAGCAGCTTGTCTGGCAATCAGCCCCAGCATTTT.